Following are 28 T cell receptor beta chains from one sample sequenced in a study of post-analysis software for immune sequencing data. The study's findings and limits: Controls showed lower frequencies than patients for five TRBV segments, and TRBV5-6, TRBV5-1 and TRBV20-1 were among these.

Antigen specificity for these receptors is unknown. Sequencing libraries made from TCR beta cDNA carried unique molecular identifiers. From the PCR reads, TCRdb called clonotypes with MiXCR, one entry per CDR3 protein. The profile shows roughly 870,000 distinct CDR3 sequences, roughly 50% of them singletons. The sequenced sample was blood. These receptors originate from a girl aged 10 to 17 with multiple sclerosis.

This rearrangement joins TRBV20-1 to TRBJ2-5; D not resolved. CDR1 and CDR2 from the germline V gene are DFQATT and SNEGSKA (reference sequence). Trimming removed 6 bases from V and 1 base from J, with 12 bases in between. CDR3 length: 13 residues. Written as DNA, the CDR3 is TGCAGTGCCCCCCCGCAGACCCAAGAGACCCAGTACTTC. Protein product: CSAPPQTQETQYF.

This clonotype was recorded a few times. This chain's CDR3 is CAISESRIQGGGYTF. CDR3 nucleotide sequence: TGTGCCATCAGTGAGTCCAGGATACAGGGTGGAGGCTACACCTTC. The V and J genes are TRBV10-3 and TRBJ1-2, with D perhaps matching TRBD1 (6 bases). Germline-derived CDR1 and CDR2 are ENHRY and SYGVKD. Trimming took off 0 bases at V and 8 bases at J, with 16 bases between the two ends. The CDR3 is made up of 15 amino acids.

The CDR3 sequence is CASSVVGGREFSGANVLTF. As DNA, the CDR3 is TGTGCCAGCAGCGTAGTTGGGGGGAGGGAATTCTCTGGGGCCAACGTCCTGACTTTC. The chain employs TRBV9 and TRBJ2-6; TRBD2 aligns across 7 bases. There are 19 residues in the CDR3. V lost 0 bases and J lost 0; bases outside the gene matches: 9. CDR1 is SGDLS, CDR2 YYNGEE, per germline.

The genes are TRBV7-8 and TRBJ2-7; tentative D call: TRBD1 (5 bases). The germline gives CDR1 SGHVS, CDR2 FQNEAQ. Deletions cut 5 bases from V and 5 bases from J, with 22 bases between. CDR3 length: 16 amino acids. The chain's CDR3 is CASSQPGRGRVDEQYF. CDR3 bases: TGTGCCAGCAGCCAACCCGGTAGGGGAAGGGTCGACGAGCAGTACTTC.

This clonotype was detected only once. The chain has TRBV14 and TRBJ2-4; 12 positions match TRBD2. This CDR3 is built from 15 residues. Trimming cost V 4 bases and J 7 bases; bases outside gene matches: 5. The V gene's germline CDR1 is SGHDN and CDR2 FVKESK. DNA for the CDR3: TGTGCCAGCAGCCTCCTGGGACTAGCGGGCAACATTCAGTACTTC. Translation gives CASSLLGLAGNIQYF.

The rearrangement uses TRBV3-1 and TRBJ2-3; TRBD2 might be the D (6 bases). CDR3 length: 14 residues. The V end lost 0 bases, the J end lost 7 bases, and 11 bases lay between the germline ends. Germline V CDR1 and CDR2: LGHDT, YNNKEL (reference sequence). CDR3 residues: CASSQELAEYTQYF. For the CDR3, the DNA is TGTGCCAGCAGCCAAGAATTAGCGGAGTATACGCAGTATTTT.

The rearrangement uses TRBV4-1 and TRBJ2-7, with a weak D call TRBD2 (5 bases). CDR3 length: 14 amino acids. V was shortened by 1 base and J by 5 bases, with 12 bases between the two germline ends. Germline V gene data show CDR1 as MGHRA and CDR2 as YSYEKL. The CDR3 DNA is TGCGCCAGCAGCCAAGGGGGAGACGGAGACGAGCAGTACTTC. It specifies CASSQGGDGDEQYF.

This clonotype was seen only once. The genes are TRBV3-1 and TRBJ1-4, with a weak D call TRBD1 (6 bases). Germline-derived CDR1 and CDR2 are LGHDT and YNNKEL (reference sequence). The V gene lost 8 bases and the J gene lost 0 bases, with 13 bases spanning the gap. This CDR3 has 15 residues. The CDR3 DNA follows: TGTGCCAGCCGTCTGAACAGGGCAACTAATGAAAAACTGTTTTTT. Its translation is CASRLNRATNEKLFF.

J is TRBJ2-1 and V is TRBV7-7; 8 bases map to TRBD1. There are 15 residues in the CDR3. Germline V gives CDR1 SSHAT, CDR2 FNYEAQ (reference sequence). J was trimmed by 4 bases and V by 5 bases; bases with no gene match: 7. The CDR3 DNA is TGTGCCAGCAGCCATACCGGACAGGGATACAATGAGCAGTTCTTC. Encoded protein: CASSHTGQGYNEQFF.

CDR3 nucleotide sequence: TGTGCCAGCAGTTTGGGATCGTCCTCGGCGCAGTACTTC. Translation gives CASSLGSSSAQYF. This chain links TRBV28 with TRBJ2-5; D call uncertain. Germline lookup yields CDR1 MDHEN and CDR2 SYDVKM. Trimming took 3 bases from V and 11 from J, leaving 16 bases between them. The CDR3 is made up of 13 amino acids. Based on the CDR3 plus reference TRBV28 and TRBJ2-5, the full variable domain is DVKVTQSSRYLVKRTGEKVFLECVQDMDHENMFWYRQDPGLGLRLIYFSYDVKMKEKGDIPEGYSVSREKKERFSLILESASTNQTSMYLCASSLGSSSAQYFGPGTRLLVL.

V gene TRBV5-1 combines with J gene TRBJ1-1; D is perhaps TRBD1 (5 bases). Germline V lookup: CDR1 SGHRS, CDR2 YFSETQ. V was cut by 4 bases and J by 1 base, with 11 bases left in between. This CDR3 is built from 14 residues. The CDR3 region is CASSGHGGNTEAFF. CDR3 in DNA: TGCGCCAGCAGCGGTCACGGGGGGAACACTGAAGCTTTCTTT.

In this sample, this clonotype turned up a few times. The chain couples TRBV29-1 to TRBJ2-5; D possibly matches TRBD1 or TRBD2 (5 bases each). Germline V gene lookup returns CDR1 SQVTM and CDR2 ANQGSEA. The CDR3 contains 14 residues. Trimming removed 3 bases at V and 5 bases at J, with 16 bases between. The DNA of the CDR3 is TGCAGCGTTGATCTCCCGGGACGGAGGGAGACCCAGTACTTC. Translation: CSVDLPGRRETQYF. Full variable domain (outside the CDR3, taken from reference TRBV29-1 and TRBJ2-5): SAVISQKPSRDICQRGTSLTIQCQVDSQVTMMFWYRQQPGQSLTLIATANQGSEATYESGFVIDKFPISRPNLTFSTLTVSNMSPEDSSIYLCSVDLPGRRETQYFGPGTRLLVL.

The gene calls are TRBV12-3 or TRBV12-4 and TRBJ2-1; 7 positions match TRBD2. The CDR3 totals 15 residues. V was pared by 2 bases and J by 2 bases, with 3 bases of the junction left unmatched. CDR3 coding DNA: TGTGCCAGCAGTTTAACGGGACTACCCTACAATGAGCAGTTCTTC. Translated, it gives CASSLTGLPYNEQFF.

This chain uses TRBV29-1 with TRBJ2-5; D is unclear. The DNA end is a closer match to TRBJ2-7, so the J assignment may be wrong. The CDR3 loop spans 11 amino acids. Germline CDR1 SQVTM, CDR2 ANQGSEA. As DNA, the CDR3 is TGCAGCGTTGGTATCGGTTACGAGCAGTACTTC. Its protein product is CSVGIGYEQYF.

CDR3 DNA sequence: TGTGCCAGCAGTTACTCCTCCAGGGGCGGCAATCAGCCCCAGCATTTT. Residues: CASSYSSRGGNQPQHF. The rearrangement joins TRBV6-2 or TRBV6-3 to TRBJ1-5, with D possibly matching TRBD1 (6 bases). The CDR3 is 16 residues long. Trimming stripped 0 bases from V and 2 bases from J, with 11 bases between. Germline CDR1 and CDR2: MNHEY and SVGEGT.

The J gene is TRBJ2-7, the V gene TRBV29-1; TRBD2 aligns across 9 bases. The CDR3 has 11 residues. The germline V gene encodes CDR1 SQVTM and CDR2 ANQGSEA. J gave up 10 bases and V 6 bases, and 7 bases lay outside the gene matches. The chain's CDR3 is CSVRTSAHQYF. The CDR3 nucleotides read TGCAGCGTCAGGACTAGCGCGCACCAGTACTTC.

The V call is TRBV2, the J call TRBJ2-7, with D tentatively TRBD1 (6 bases). V was trimmed by 3 bases and J by 9 bases, leaving 15 bases between them. CDR3 length: 13 amino acids. Germline values: CDR1 SNHLY, CDR2 FYNNEI. CDR3 sequence: CASSERQVDAQYF. CDR3 nucleotides: TGTGCCAGCAGTGAGAGACAGGTCGATGCGCAGTACTTC.

The chain has TRBV27 and TRBJ1-1; D call uncertain. V lost 5 bases to trimming and J lost 5 bases, with 21 bases between them. CDR3 size: 16 residues. From germline, CDR1 is MNHEY and CDR2 SMNVEV (reference sequence). This CDR3 is CASSIRAQNFATEAFF. In nucleotides, the CDR3 is TGTGCCAGCAGTATAAGGGCCCAGAACTTTGCGACTGAAGCTTTCTTT.

This clonotype was detected a few times. J is TRBJ1-2 and V is TRBV6-1; 7 nucleotides align to TRBD1. With 7 bases clipped from V and 5 bases from J, the junction kept 10 bases outside the gene matches. Germline CDR1 and CDR2: MNHNS and SASEGT. The CDR3 is 14 residues long. The CDR3 here is CASIQGPASYGYTF. In nucleotides, the CDR3 is TGTGCCAGCATACAGGGGCCCGCATCTTATGGCTACACCTTC.

The chain employs TRBV7-3 and TRBJ2-1, with D unresolved. CDR1 and CDR2 (germline): SGHTA, FQGTGA. The CDR3 is made up of 14 amino acids. The V gene lost 5 bases and the J gene lost 8 bases, with 16 bases spanning the gap. CDR3 in DNA: TGTGCCAGCAGCCCCACGGGTCGCCACGATGAGCAGTTCTTC. Protein product: CASSPTGRHDEQFF.

The CDR3 DNA follows: TGCGCCAGCAGCTTGGAAGCTAGCGGCCAAGAGACCCAGTACTTC. It is translated as CASSLEASGQETQYF. This sequence joins TRBV5-1 and TRBJ2-5; 7 nucleotides align to TRBD2. The CDR3 contains 15 residues. Per the germline V gene, CDR1 is SGHRS and CDR2 is YFSETQ. V shed 0 bases, J shed 1 base, and the junction held 3 bases outside the gene matches.

V usage is TRBV21-1 and J usage is TRBJ2-7; whether TRBD2, the table's D call, matches the DNA was not checked. TRBV21-1 is termed a pseudogene. This CDR3 region has 16 residues. The CDR3 bases are TGTGCCAGCAGCAACCTCCGAGGGTCACCCTCCTACGAGCAGTACTTC. Its protein is CASSNLRGSPSYEQYF.

V usage is TRBV9 and J usage is TRBJ2-1, with TRBD1 identical over 9 bases. The CDR3 length is 15 residues. The germline V gene has CDR1 SGDLS and CDR2 YYNGEE. V trimming: 4 bases; J trimming: 8 bases; junction bases outside the gene matches: 10. In DNA, the CDR3 is TGTGCCAGCAGCCCCCATCCGGGACAGGGTGATGAGCAGTTCTTC. Translation: CASSPHPGQGDEQFF. The full variable domain, its missing parts supplied by reference TRBV9 and TRBJ2-1, is DSGVTQTPKHLITATGQRVTLRCSPRSGDLSVYWYQQSLDQGLQFLIQYYNGEERAKGNILERFSAQQFPDLHSELNLSSLELGDSALYFCASSPHPGQGDEQFFGPGTRLTVL.

The rearrangement joins TRBV5-1 to TRBJ2-5; D is perhaps TRBD2 (6 bases). The tail of the sequence fits TRBJ2-7 better, so the J call may be wrong. The CDR3 totals 15 residues. Per the germline V gene, CDR1 is SGHRS and CDR2 is YFSETQ. Here the CDR3 DNA reads TGCGCCAGCAGCTTGGGCGGGATACCTAACTACGAGCAGTACTTC. It yields the protein CASSLGGIPNYEQYF.

This clonotype was found a few times. The V call is TRBV7-9, the J call TRBJ2-7, with D possibly matching TRBD2 (6 bases). The V end lost 8 bases, the J end lost 1 base, and 12 bases lay between the germline ends. CDR1 SEHNR and CDR2 FQNEAQ come from the germline V gene (reference sequence). The CDR3 has 13 residues. CDR3 bases: TGTGCCAGCCTCAGTAGCGGATCCTACGAGCAGTACTTC. As protein: CASLSSGSYEQYF.

V usage is TRBV5-1 and J usage is TRBJ2-1, with D possibly matching TRBD2 (5 bases). V was cut by 0 bases and J by 7 bases, with 14 bases left in between. From germline, CDR1 is SGHRS and CDR2 YFSETQ. The CDR3 runs 15 residues. For the CDR3, the DNA is TGCGCCAGCAGCTTGGATGCGGGTAGCCGAAATGAGCAGTTCTTC. Amino acid sequence: CASSLDAGSRNEQFF.

This clonotype showed up just a few times. The chain uses TRBV29-1 and TRBJ2-5; 15 bases are shared with TRBD2. CDR1 is SQVTM, CDR2 ANQGSEA, per germline. Trimming at V came to 7 bases and at J to 13 bases, leaving 13 bases not matched to a gene. This CDR3 has 14 residues. The CDR3 is CSAKGLAGGSERYF. CDR3 bases: TGCAGCGCCAAGGGACTAGCGGGGGGAAGCGAGCGGTACTTC.

The chain uses TRBV4-1 and TRBJ2-1, with 10 bases identical to TRBD2. The V and J ends lost 5 bases and 6 bases, in that order; junction bases with no gene match: 10. The CDR3 is 16 amino acids. The germline gives CDR1 MGHRA, CDR2 YSYEKL. The CDR3 DNA reads as TGCGCCAGCAGCACTAAGACTAGCGGGTTTCTCAATGAGCAGTTCTTC. Amino acids: CASSTKTSGFLNEQFF.